The clone carrying this TCR beta chain was found a few times. The antigen remains unidentified. These data are taken from a study of T cell repertoires in cytomegalovirus infection. Study-wide background: TCR beta signatures that were public indicated CMV infection and matching HLA type.

The CDR3 runs 17 residues. Germline lookup yields CDR1 MGHRA and CDR2 YSYEKL. J lost 9 bases, V lost 2 bases, and 13 bases had no gene match. From the reads, TCRdb called clonotypes with MiXCR, one entry per CDR3 protein. The repertoire consists of approximately 350,000 distinct CDR3 sequences, with approximately 30% occurring once and the leading ten covering less than 15%. This sequence joins TRBV4-1 and TRBJ1-6; 7 nucleotides match TRBD1. The TCR was taken from a human donor in good health (CMV status not recorded). Some clones in this sample may be carry-over from other donors' samples. Sequencing used cultured PBMCs, obtained from culture after CMV antigen stimulation. The CDR3 DNA reads as TGCGCCAGCAGCCAATGGTTACGGGACAGTGTGCGTTCACCCCTCCACTTT. Translating gives CASSQWLRDSVRSPLHF.